The sequence of this T cell receptor (beta chain) was determined in a study of shared clonotypes between healthy human individuals. Study-level results: Sampling involved blood alone; tissue repertoires likely differ. Sequencing depth was a factor that was expected to affect clonotype sharing among donors.

V lost 0 bases and J lost 6; bases outside the gene matches: 16. The germline CDR1 and CDR2 sequences are GTSNPN and SVGIG (reference sequence). The CDR3 contains 18 residues. Regarding this clone: What it binds is unknown.

Every donor was a Caucasian adult from Nashville, Tennessee. Replicate PCRs run on unsorted PBMC used approximately 300 ng DNA, which was about 28,000 T cell genomes. Sequencing used immunoSEQ multiplex PCR; TCRdb keeps in-frame clones, though not all of them. The sample lists roughly 490,000 clones, less than 80% occurring once. The material sequenced was PBMCs. The rearrangement uses TRBV30 and TRBJ2-1, with 8 nucleotides matching TRBD1. The TCR comes from a middle-aged woman in good health. Some clones in this sample may be carry-over from other donors' samples. The CDR3 nucleotides read TGTGCCTGGAGTGTATATCCGTCTCAGGGGGCAAGGGGCAATGAGCAGTTCTTC. Its protein is CAWSVYPSQGARGNEQFF. Supplemented by reference TRBV30 and TRBJ2-1, the full variable domain reads SQTIHQWPATLVQPVGSPLSLECTVEGTSNPNLYWYRQAAGRGLQLLFYSVGIGQISSEVPQNLSASRPQDRQFILSSKKLLLSDSGFYLCAWSVYPSQGARGNEQFFGPGTRLTVL.